This T cell receptor beta chain emerged from a study of T cell clones after liver transplantation. Findings of the study overall: Graft donor-reactive T cells possibly entered the graft instead of undergoing deletion.

Assay used: immunoSEQ multiplex PCR; TCRdb lists only in-frame clones, some missing. Of more than 70,000 clones in the sample, roughly 80% were seen once. The CDR3 length is 13 residues. CDR1 KGHSH and CDR2 LQKENI come from the germline V gene. Trimming shortened V by 3 bases and J by 12 bases, and 16 bases separated the two germline ends. As to this clone: Its antigen is unknown.

The starting material was CD4+ T cells from blood, obtained at the 22-month timepoint. This chain uses TRBV18 with TRBJ2-3; no definite D call. The receptor was derived from a human patient who received a liver transplant. The graft donor may be the source of some T cells. CDR3 sequence (DNA): TGTGCCAGCTCACCTTCTGCCCTTCGTGTCCAGTATTTT. Its protein product is CASSPSALRVQYF.